The rows below give T cell receptor beta chains drawn from one sample of a study of CD8 T cells in ankylosing spondylitis. TCRdb itself ran the 5' RACE reads through MiXCR, one entry per CDR3 protein. The profile shows under 850,000 distinct CDR3 sequences, around 17% of them singletons. The sample consisted of blood, either unsorted or a sorted T cell fraction (not recorded which). These receptors were taken from a male donor with ankylosing spondylitis. Each CDR3 is given with its conserved first and last residue. The D gene is left open where the match is weak. Only part of the rows carry a size: once, few, many, or a class if the clone is expanded.

v_call	clone_size	d_call	j_call	cdr3_nt	cdr3_aa
TRBV2	-	TRBD2	TRBJ2-3	TGTGCCAGCAGTGATTCCCTAGCGGGCCCCAGCACAGATACGCAGTATTTT	CASSDSLAGPSTDTQYF
TRBV29-1	-	-	TRBJ2-1	TGCAGCGGCGTAGGACAGGCCGGGGGTTCGATCTTC	CSGVGQAGGSIF
TRBV3-1	few	TRBD1	TRBJ2-1	TGTGCCAGCAGCCCCCGGGACAGGGTAGGGGATGAGCAGTTCTTC	CASSPRDRVGDEQFF
TRBV20-1	-	TRBD2	TRBJ2-1	TGCAGTGCTAGATCGCTAGCGGGGTTTTCGAGCTCCTACAATGAGCAGTTCTTC	CSARSLAGFSSSYNEQFF
TRBV20-1	few	-	TRBJ2-1	TGCAGTGCTAGAGAAGTGGATTACTCCTACAATGAGCAGTTCTTC	CSAREVDYSYNEQFF
TRBV5-1	-	-	TRBJ2-3	TGTGCCAGCAGCTTAGACAGTAGCACAGATACGCAGTATTTT	CASSLDSSTDTQYF
TRBV24-1	-	-	TRBJ1-2	TGTGCCACCAGTGATTTGCACGGGGGGGGCTACACCTTC	CATSDLHGGGYTF
TRBV6-5	few	TRBD1	TRBJ2-7	TGTGCCAGCAGTTACAAGTGGGACAGGACCTTCTCCTACGAGCAGTACTTC	CASSYKWDRTFSYEQYF
TRBV7-9	-	-	TRBJ2-3	TGTGCCAGCAGCTTGGGTGTTTTGCGGGATACGCAGTATTTT	CASSLGVLRDTQYF
TRBV4-1	-	TRBD2	TRBJ2-6	TGCGCCAGCAGCCAAGTCCCGACGGGGGGCTCTGGGGCCAACGTCCTGACTTTC	CASSQVPTGGSGANVLTF
TRBV6-2/TRBV6-3	few	-	TRBJ2-5	TGTGCCAGCAGTTGGGGTGTGGAGACCCAGTACTTC	CASSWGVETQYF
TRBV2	-	TRBD1	TRBJ2-7	TGTGCCAGCAGGGAAAGGACAGGGGTTATCTACGAGCAGTACTTC	CASRERTGVIYEQYF
TRBV7-7	-	TRBD1	TRBJ1-5	TGTGCCAGCAGCCCCCAAGGGACAGCTTATAGCAATCAGCCCCAGCATTTT	CASSPQGTAYSNQPQHF
TRBV12-3/TRBV12-4	few	-	TRBJ2-1	TGTGCCAGCAGCAACCTAGCGCTCTACAATGAGCAGTTCTTC	CASSNLALYNEQFF
TRBV7-9	-	-	TRBJ1-4	TGTGCCAGCAGCTTAGGAGCAGCTAATGAAAAACTGTTTTTT	CASSLGAANEKLFF
TRBV7-9	few	TRBD1	TRBJ1-2	TGTGCCAGCAGCTGGGGACAGCATAACTATGGCTACACCTTC	CASSWGQHNYGYTF
TRBV20-1	-	-	TRBJ2-1	TGCAGTGCTAACCACCTCCAGGGCTCCTACAATGAGCAGTTCTTC	CSANHLQGSYNEQFF
TRBV5-1	few	TRBD2	TRBJ2-1	TGCGCCAGCAGCTTGGAAGCGGGAGTCTTATACAATGAGCAGTTCTTC	CASSLEAGVLYNEQFF
TRBV28	few	-	TRBJ2-1	TGTGCCAGCAGAACTGCAGGGGTCAATGAGCAGTTCTTC	CASRTAGVNEQFF
TRBV5-1	once	-	TRBJ2-3	TGCGCCAGCAGCCCCGCGGCCCTCTCCACAGATACGCAGTATTTT	CASSPAALSTDTQYF
TRBV7-3	few	-	TRBJ1-1	TGTGCCAGCAGCTTGGGGGGGTATGGTGAAGCTTTCTTT	CASSLGGYGEAFF
TRBV12-3/TRBV12-4	few	-	TRBJ2-5	TGTGCCAGCAGTTTCGCCGGGACATATGGAGAGACCCAGTACTTC	CASSFAGTYGETQYF
TRBV7-2	-	TRBD2	TRBJ2-5	TGTGCCAGCAGCTTAGCCGGGAGGGCCGAAGAGACCCAGTACTTC	CASSLAGRAEETQYF
TRBV3-1	-	TRBD2	TRBJ2-1	TGTGCCAGCAGCCAACCCGGACTAGCGACATACAATGAGCAGTTCTTC	CASSQPGLATYNEQFF
TRBV30	-	-	TRBJ2-5	TGTGCCCGGAGTGGGGGGTACCAAGAGACCCAGTACTTC	CARSGGYQETQYF
TRBV3-1	-	TRBD1	TRBJ1-1	TGTGCCAGCAGCCGCGGAGCCGGGACAGGGGGGAACACTGAAGCTTTCTTT	CASSRGAGTGGNTEAFF
TRBV19	few	-	TRBJ1-2	TGTGCCAGTAACGACCGGGGCAATGGTAACTATGGCTACACCTTC	CASNDRGNGNYGYTF
TRBV6-5	-	TRBD1	TRBJ1-1	TGTGCCAGCAGTTCCCGAGGGGGCGCCTTACCTGAAGCTTTCTTT	CASSSRGGALPEAFF
TRBV28	-	TRBD1	TRBJ1-2	TGTGCCAGCACCACAGGGGGCGCGTATTATGGCTACACCTTC	CASTTGGAYYGYTF
TRBV20-1	-	-	TRBJ2-7	TGCAGTGCAGAGCCGGACACCCGCTCCTACGAGCAGTACTTC	CSAEPDTRSYEQYF
TRBV10-2	few	TRBD2	TRBJ2-7	TGCGCCAGCAGTGTTCTAGCGGGAGGCCGGGACGAGCAGTACTTC	CASSVLAGGRDEQYF
TRBV20-1	few	TRBD1	TRBJ1-6	TGCAGTGCTAGGGGGACAGGGCAGGGCTCCTATAATTCACCCCTCCACTTT	CSARGTGQGSYNSPLHF
TRBV20-1	-	-	TRBJ2-1	TGCAGTGCGGCTGACAATGAGCAGTTCTTC	CSAADNEQFF
TRBV27	-	TRBD1	TRBJ2-2	TGTGCCAGCACGGGCGGGGACAGGGTCACCGGGGAGCTGTTTTTT	CASTGGDRVTGELFF
TRBV15	-	-	TRBJ1-4	TGTGCCACCAGCAGAGATATGACAGGCGGCAAGGAAAAACTGTTTTTT	CATSRDMTGGKEKLFF
TRBV20-1	many	-	TRBJ2-2	TGCAGTGTCGGAGATCTGGCCACGAACACCGGGGAGCTGTTTTTT	CSVGDLATNTGELFF
TRBV28	-	-	TRBJ1-5	TGTGCCAGCAGTGGCGGTTGGGGAACCCAGCCCCAGCATTTT	CASSGGWGTQPQHF
TRBV5-1	-	-	TRBJ2-1	TGCGCCAGCAGCTCGCCCCGACTCGACTACAATGAGCAGTTCTTC	CASSSPRLDYNEQFF
TRBV12-3/TRBV12-4	many	TRBD1	TRBJ1-1	TGTGCCAGCAGTCCGGACAGGGTGAACACTGAAGCTTTCTTT	CASSPDRVNTEAFF